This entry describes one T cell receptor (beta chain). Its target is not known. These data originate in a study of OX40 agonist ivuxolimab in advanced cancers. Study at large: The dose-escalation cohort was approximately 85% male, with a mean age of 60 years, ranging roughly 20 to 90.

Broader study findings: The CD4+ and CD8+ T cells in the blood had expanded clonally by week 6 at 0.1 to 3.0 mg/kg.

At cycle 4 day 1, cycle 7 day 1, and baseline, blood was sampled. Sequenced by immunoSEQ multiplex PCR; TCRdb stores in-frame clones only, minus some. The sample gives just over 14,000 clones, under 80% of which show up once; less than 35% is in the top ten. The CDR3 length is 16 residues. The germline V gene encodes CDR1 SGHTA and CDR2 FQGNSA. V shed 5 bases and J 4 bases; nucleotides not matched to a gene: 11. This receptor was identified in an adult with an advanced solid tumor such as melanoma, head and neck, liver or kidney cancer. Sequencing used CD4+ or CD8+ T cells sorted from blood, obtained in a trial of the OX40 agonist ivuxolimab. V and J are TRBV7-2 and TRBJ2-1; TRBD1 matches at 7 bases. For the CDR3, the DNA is TGTGCCAGCAGCACCCCCGGGACAGAGATTTACAATGAGCAGTTCTTC. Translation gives CASSTPGTEIYNEQFF.